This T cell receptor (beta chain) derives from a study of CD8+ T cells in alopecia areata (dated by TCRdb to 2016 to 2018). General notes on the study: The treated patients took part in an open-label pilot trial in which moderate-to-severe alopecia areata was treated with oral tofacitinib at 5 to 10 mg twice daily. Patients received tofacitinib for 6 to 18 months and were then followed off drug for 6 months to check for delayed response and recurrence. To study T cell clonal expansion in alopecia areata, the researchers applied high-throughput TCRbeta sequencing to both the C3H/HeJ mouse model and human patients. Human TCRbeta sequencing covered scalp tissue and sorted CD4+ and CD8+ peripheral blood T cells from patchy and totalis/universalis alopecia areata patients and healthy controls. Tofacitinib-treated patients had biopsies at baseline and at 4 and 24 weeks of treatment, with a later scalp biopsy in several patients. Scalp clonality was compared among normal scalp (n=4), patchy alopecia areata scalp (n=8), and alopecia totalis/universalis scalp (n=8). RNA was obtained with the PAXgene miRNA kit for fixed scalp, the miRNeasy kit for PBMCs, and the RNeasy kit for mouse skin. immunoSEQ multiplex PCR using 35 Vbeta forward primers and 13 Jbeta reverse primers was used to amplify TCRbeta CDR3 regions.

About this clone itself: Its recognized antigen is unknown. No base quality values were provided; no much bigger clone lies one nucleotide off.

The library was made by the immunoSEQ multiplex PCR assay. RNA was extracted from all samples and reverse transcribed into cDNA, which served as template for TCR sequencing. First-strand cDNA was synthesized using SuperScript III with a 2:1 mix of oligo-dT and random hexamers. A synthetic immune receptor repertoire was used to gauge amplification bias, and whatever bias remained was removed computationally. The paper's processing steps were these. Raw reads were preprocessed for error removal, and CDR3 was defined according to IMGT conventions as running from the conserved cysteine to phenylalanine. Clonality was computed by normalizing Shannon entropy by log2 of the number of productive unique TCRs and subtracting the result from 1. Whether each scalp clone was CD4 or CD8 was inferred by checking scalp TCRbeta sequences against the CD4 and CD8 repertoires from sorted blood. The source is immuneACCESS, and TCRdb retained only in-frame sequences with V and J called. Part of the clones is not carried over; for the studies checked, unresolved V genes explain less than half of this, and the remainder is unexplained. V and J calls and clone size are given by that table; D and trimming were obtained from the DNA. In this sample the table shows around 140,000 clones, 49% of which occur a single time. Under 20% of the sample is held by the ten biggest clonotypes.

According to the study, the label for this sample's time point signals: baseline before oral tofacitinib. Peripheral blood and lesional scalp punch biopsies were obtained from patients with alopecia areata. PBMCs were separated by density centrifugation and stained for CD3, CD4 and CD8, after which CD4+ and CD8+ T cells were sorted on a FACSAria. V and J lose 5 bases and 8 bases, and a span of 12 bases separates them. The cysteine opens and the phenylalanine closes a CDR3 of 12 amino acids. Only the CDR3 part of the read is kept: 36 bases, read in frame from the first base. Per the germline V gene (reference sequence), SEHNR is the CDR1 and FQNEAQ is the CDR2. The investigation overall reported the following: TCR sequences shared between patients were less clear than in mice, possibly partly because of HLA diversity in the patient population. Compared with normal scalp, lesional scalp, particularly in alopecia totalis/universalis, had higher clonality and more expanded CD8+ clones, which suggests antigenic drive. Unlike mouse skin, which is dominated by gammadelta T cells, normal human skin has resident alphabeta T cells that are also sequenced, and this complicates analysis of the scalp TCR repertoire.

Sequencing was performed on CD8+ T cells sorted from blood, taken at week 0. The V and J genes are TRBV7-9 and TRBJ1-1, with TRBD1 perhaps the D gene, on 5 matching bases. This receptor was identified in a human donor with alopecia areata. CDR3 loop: CASSPYGAEAFF. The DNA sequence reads TGTGCCAGCAGCCCCTATGGGGCAGAAGCTTTCTTT. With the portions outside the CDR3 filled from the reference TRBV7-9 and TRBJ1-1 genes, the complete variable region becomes DTGVSQNPRHKITKRGQNVTFRCDPISEHNRLYWYRQTLGQGPEFLTYFQNEAQLEKSRLLSDRFSAERPKGSFSTLEIQRTEQGDSAMYLCASSPYGAEAFFGQGTRLTVV.